This paragraph covers one T cell receptor beta chain sequence. Trimming at V came to 5 bases and at J to 6 bases, leaving 7 bases not matched to a gene. The CDR3 totals 14 residues. The germline V gene has CDR1 MNHEY and CDR2 SMNVEV (reference sequence). 13 Jbeta primers and 60 Vbeta primers were used for the PCR. Repertoires were generated with immunoSEQ multiplex PCR, while TCRdb's copy carries only in-frame clones and drops some. In the table there are 170,000 or so clones, around 80% of which are singletons. The entry originates in a study of cytomegalovirus exposure and HLA in healthy donors. The specimen was PBMCs. The gene calls are TRBV27 and TRBJ1-1; 9 bases line up with TRBD1. This receptor was taken from a woman in her forties or fifties in good health and CMV-seropositive. The CDR3 DNA reads as TGTGCCAGCAGTAGAGAACAGGGGGCCCCTGAAGCTTTCTTT. Its translation: CASSREQGAPEAFF.